This T cell receptor (beta chain) was profiled in a study of CD8 T cells in ankylosing spondylitis. Findings and caveats of the study: Reported data indicate significant enrichment of disease-linked clones within matched ankylosing spondylitis synovial fluid. In the blood and synovial fluid of reactive arthritis, some motif variants had been previously reported. A TCR beta motif of about eight highly homologous variants appeared characteristic of ankylosing spondylitis blood.

Each TCR beta library was made by quantitative 5'-RACE that incorporated molecular barcodes. MiXCR, applied by TCRdb to the 5' RACE reads, yields one record per CDR3 protein. The data show 650,000 to 800,000 distinct CDR3 sequences, 19% seen once. As concerns this clonotype: Its target is unknown.

The CDR3 consists of 15 residues. Trimming took 5 bases from V and 4 from J; bases not matched to a gene: 4. The material sequenced was blood, either unsorted or a sorted T cell fraction (not recorded which). The chain links TRBV12-3 or TRBV12-4 to TRBJ2-5; 13 bases align to TRBD2. This TCR derives from a male donor with ankylosing spondylitis. CDR3: CASSRLAGGRETQYF. For the CDR3, the DNA is TGTGCCAGCAGTCGACTAGCGGGAGGAAGAGAGACCCAGTACTTC.